These 21 T cell receptor beta chains share one sample of origin, sequenced in a study of T-cell reconstitution after alpha-beta-depleted transplantation in children. Unique molecular identifiers featured in how the TCRbeta library was prepared. In TCRdb, the PCR reads were re-called with MiXCR into one record per CDR3 protein. This table has around 450,000 distinct CDR3 sequences, 43% appearing once. The source was PBMCs, collected before TCRalphabeta/CD19-depleted stem cell transplant. The receptors stem from a girl aged 2-10 years with aplastic anemia, due to receive a stem cell transplant.

V is TRBV12-3 or TRBV12-4 and J is TRBJ2-4, with D perhaps TRBD1 (5 bases). V lost 8 bases and J 2 bases, leaving 7 bases between the germline ends. This CDR3 region has 12 residues. The DNA for the CDR3 is TGTGCCAGCTTGGGGCCCAAAAACATTCAGTACTTC. Its translation: CASLGPKNIQYF.

The rearrangement uses TRBV20-1 and TRBJ2-7; 10 bases match TRBD2. The CDR3 has 13 residues. CDR1 is DFQATT and CDR2 is SNEGSKA in the germline V gene (reference sequence). The V segment lost 6 bases and the J segment 5 bases; nucleotides outside the gene matches: 7. The CDR3 region is CSAQRAGGNEQYF. The CDR3 nucleotides read TGCAGTGCCCAGCGAGCGGGGGGGAACGAGCAGTACTTC.

This clonotype was detected many times. V is TRBV29-1 and J is TRBJ2-3; the D gene is possibly TRBD2 (5 bases). Trimming left V 7 bases short and J 1 base short, with 12 bases between. Germline V gives CDR1 SQVTM, CDR2 ANQGSEA. The CDR3 contains 13 residues. CDR3 protein: CSGTAVGTDTQYF. As DNA, the CDR3 is TGCAGCGGTACAGCGGTGGGCACAGATACGCAGTATTTT.

Ten or more counts support this clonotype. At one end, the junction sequence differs from germline, possibly due to a read error. V and J are TRBV14 and TRBJ2-1; 7 bases are a match to TRBD2. Germline V lookup: CDR1 SGHDN, CDR2 FVKESK. The CDR3 contains 13 residues. The CDR3 region has the DNA TGTGCCAGCAGCCAACAGATTACGGGAGGCCAACTCTTC. This gives the protein CASSQQITGGQLF.

This chain joins TRBV5-1 and TRBJ2-2; possible D gene TRBD2, 5 bases. The germline gives CDR1 SGHRS, CDR2 YFSETQ. The V gene lost 9 bases and the J gene lost 9 bases, with 21 bases spanning the gap. The CDR3 totals 14 residues. The CDR3 DNA reads TGCGCCATGGGCTCCAGGACTTTCTGCTGGGAGCTGTTTTTT. Translating it yields CAMGSRTFCWELFF.

The chain combines TRBV7-2 with TRBJ1-1; TRBD1 agrees at 8 bases. The V segment lost 6 bases and the J segment 0 bases; nucleotides outside the gene matches: 3. Germline V gene lookup returns CDR1 SGHTA and CDR2 FQGNSA. This CDR3 region has 14 residues. CDR3 sequence reads: CASSSGGMNTEAFF. Here the CDR3 DNA reads TGTGCCAGCAGTTCAGGGGGCATGAACACTGAAGCTTTCTTT.

The chain combines TRBV15 with TRBJ2-1, with 8 bases identical to TRBD1. The ends lost 5 bases at V and 14 bases at J; junction bases unmatched: 11. The germline V gene encodes CDR1 LNHNV and CDR2 YYDKDF (reference sequence). The CDR3 runs 13 residues. The chain's CDR3 is CATSPGQGQMEFF. The DNA of the CDR3 is TGTGCCACCAGCCCCGGACAGGGCCAGATGGAGTTCTTC.

The rearrangement links TRBV28 to TRBJ2-7; D possibly corresponds to TRBD1 (6 bases). The germline V and J ends were trimmed by 7 bases and 2 bases, with 12 bases remaining between them. CDR1 is MDHEN, CDR2 SYDVKM, per germline. This CDR3 has 13 residues. The CDR3 region has the DNA TGTGCCAGCACCCTGGGGACACCCTACGAGCAGTACTTC. It is translated as CASTLGTPYEQYF. The variable domain in full, completed from reference TRBV28 and TRBJ2-7, reads DVKVTQSSRYLVKRTGEKVFLECVQDMDHENMFWYRQDPGLGLRLIYFSYDVKMKEKGDIPEGYSVSREKKERFSLILESASTNQTSMYLCASTLGTPYEQYFGPGTRLTVT.

V and J are TRBV20-1 and TRBJ2-3; D may be TRBD2 (6 bases). CDR1 and CDR2 from the germline V gene are DFQATT and SNEGSKA (reference sequence). This CDR3 has 16 amino acids. This CDR3 reads CSVSVYSGGSTDTQYF. The CDR3 DNA is TGCAGCGTCTCCGTCTATAGCGGAGGTAGCACAGATACGCAGTATTTT.

The chain employs TRBV7-8 and TRBJ2-6, with 8 bases identical to TRBD2. Trimming cost V 3 bases and J 4 bases; bases outside gene matches: 8. The germline V gene has CDR1 SGHVS and CDR2 FQNEAQ. The CDR3 runs to 17 residues. This CDR3 reads CASSLVRGGQGANVLTF. For the CDR3, the DNA is TGTGCCAGCAGCTTGGTACGGGGGGGCCAGGGGGCCAACGTCCTGACTTTC.

The sample holds many counts of this clonotype. The chain uses TRBV9 and TRBJ2-7; D perhaps matches TRBD1 (5 bases). The V and J ends lost 0 bases and 3 bases respectively, with 7 bases between them. The CDR3 contains 13 residues. The V gene's germline CDR1 is SGDLS and CDR2 YYNGEE. The CDR3 sequence is CASSVETGYEQYF. CDR3 coding DNA: TGTGCCAGCAGCGTAGAAACAGGCTACGAGCAGTACTTC.

V usage is TRBV7-3 and J usage is TRBJ2-7; 7 bases agree with TRBD2. The CDR3 covers 15 residues. The V segment lost 4 bases and the J segment 0 bases; nucleotides outside the gene matches: 6. Germline assignment: CDR1 SGHTA and CDR2 FQGTGA. The CDR3 region is CASSSPERDSYEQYF. CDR3 in DNA: TGTGCCAGCAGCTCCCCGGAGCGGGACTCCTACGAGCAGTACTTC.

This clonotype was seen at least ten times. CDR3 region: CASSYSRGSPQKEQFF. CDR3 DNA sequence: TGTGCCAGCAGTTATTCGAGAGGGAGTCCCCAGAAGGAGCAGTTCTTC. The rearrangement joins TRBV6-5 to TRBJ2-1; D is perhaps TRBD2 (5 bases). Germline V gene data show CDR1 as MNHEY and CDR2 as SVGAGI. Trimming shortened V by 3 bases and J by 10 bases, and 22 bases separated the two germline ends. The CDR3 length is 16 residues.

As to this clonotype: At one end, the junction sequence differs from germline, possibly due to a read error. CDR3 in DNA: TGTCCCAGCAGTTCTCTCCAGGGGGAGCAGTTCTTC. Its protein is CPSSSLQGEQFF. The chain carries TRBV27 and TRBJ2-1; D is perhaps TRBD1 (6 bases). This CDR3 region has 12 residues. CDR1 and CDR2 from the germline V gene are MNHEY and SMNVEV (reference sequence).

This clonotype appeared many times. In DNA form, the CDR3 reads TGTGCCAGCAGCTTAGTAGGGGAGAGTTCACCCCTCCACTTT. Its protein is CASSLVGESSPLHF. This chain links TRBV7-2 with TRBJ1-6, with a weak D call TRBD1 (5 bases). The V end lost 1 base, the J end lost 9 bases, and 10 bases lay between the germline ends. The CDR3 extends over 14 amino acids. Looked up from germline, CDR1 is SGHTA and CDR2 is FQGNSA.

This clonotype came up many times. The rearrangement links TRBV5-1 to TRBJ2-5; TRBD1 or TRBD2 may be the D gene (5 bases each). This CDR3 comprises 12 residues. Germline CDR1 is SGHRS and CDR2 is YFSETQ. With 4 bases removed from V and 5 bases from J, the gap between germline ends came to 9 bases. The CDR3 DNA is TGCGCCAGCAGCGCTTGGGGGGAGACCCAGTACTTC. Its translation is CASSAWGETQYF.

This clonotype turned up a few times. The chain joins TRBV4-2 to TRBJ2-3; a weak D match, TRBD1 (6 bases). Trimming cost V 0 bases and J 5 bases, with 12 bases left between them. The CDR3 totals 15 residues. Germline CDR1 LGHNA, CDR2 YNFKEQ. The CDR3, as DNA: TGTGCCAGCAGCCAAGATTGGGGGCAGTTAGATACGCAGTATTTT. It encodes CASSQDWGQLDTQYF.

The chain uses TRBV29-1 and TRBJ2-5; 10 positions match TRBD2. Germline lookup yields CDR1 SQVTM and CDR2 ANQGSEA. J was trimmed by 5 bases and V by 6 bases; bases with no gene match: 6. This CDR3 has 13 residues. As DNA, the CDR3 is TGCAGCGTCCAGCGGGGGGGCGAGGAGACCCAGTACTTC. The encoded protein is CSVQRGGEETQYF.

The chain uses TRBV5-1 and TRBJ2-3, with 15 bases aligning to TRBD2. This CDR3 contains 17 residues. J lost 3 bases, V lost 0 bases, and 2 bases had no gene match. Germline CDR1 is SGHRS and CDR2 is YFSETQ. CDR3 region: CASSLGTSGRATDTQYF. CDR3 DNA sequence: TGCGCCAGCAGCTTGGGGACTAGCGGGAGGGCAACAGATACGCAGTATTTT.

This clonotype was detected a few times. This chain joins TRBV6-5 and TRBJ1-5; D is possibly TRBD1 (5 bases). Germline V gives CDR1 MNHEY, CDR2 SVGAGI. This CDR3 has 15 residues. Between the trimmed V and J ends, which lost 2 bases and 5 bases, there was a span of 13 bases. The DNA of the CDR3 is TGTGCCAGCAGTTACGGCGGGGCTAGGGATCAGCCCCAGCATTTT. Amino acids: CASSYGGARDQPQHF.

This chain uses TRBV7-2 with TRBJ2-3, with D tentatively TRBD2 (5 bases). Trimming removed 5 bases from V and 4 bases from J, with 16 bases in between. CDR1 SGHTA and CDR2 FQGNSA come from the germline V gene. The CDR3 is 15 amino acids. The CDR3 DNA is TGTGCCAGCAGCCCAGCCGGGCTAGCCGCAGATACGCAGTATTTT. This gives the protein CASSPAGLAADTQYF.